This TCR beta chain derives from a study of STAT3 mutations in large granular lymphocyte leukemia. Only in-frame clones appear in the TCRdb table, and some are missing; sequencing was by immunoSEQ multiplex PCR. The sample consists of approximately 3,500 clones, about 74% of them appearing once. Points from the study as a whole: In some patients, a small highly pathogenic clone possibly went undetected. Every T-cell large granular lymphocyte leukemia patient had at least one immunodominant TCR beta clonotype.

As regards this clone: Antigen: not known.

Trimming pared 2 bases from V and 3 bases from J, leaving 11 bases between. Germline assignment: CDR1 MNHNS and CDR2 SASEGT. This CDR3 has 14 amino acids. The V gene is TRBV6-1, the J gene TRBJ2-7; unclear D gene. The specimen was peripheral blood mononuclear cells. The receptor's source is a man in his fifties or sixties with T-cell large granular lymphocyte leukemia. Some clones in this sample may be carry-over from other donors' samples. CDR3 amino acids: CASSEQAKSYEQYF. The CDR3 region has the DNA TGTGCCAGCAGTGAACAGGCGAAAAGCTACGAGCAGTACTTC.